One and the same sample provided the 24 T cell receptor beta chains below, sequenced in a study of spatial heterogeneity in lung cancer. TCRdb passed the 5' RACE reads through MiXCR, listing each CDR3 protein once. In the table there are a few thousand distinct CDR3 sequences, roughly 30% of which are singletons. Time point given: sample taken at primary tumor resection. Frozen PBMC, nontumor lung or tumor provided whole RNA, which was sequenced unsorted. The sample was PBMCs, taken at surgery. All receptors derive from a male donor with early-stage non-small cell lung cancer.

The rearrangement links TRBV5-4 to TRBJ2-4, with 8 bases aligning to TRBD1. This CDR3 region has 16 residues. J gave up 6 bases and V 4 bases, and 12 bases lay outside the gene matches. Germline lookup yields CDR1 SGHNT and CDR2 YYREEE (reference sequence). CDR3 DNA sequence: TGTGCCAGCAGCCGGGCAGGGGGCGTAATAGGAAACATTCAGTACTTC. The encoded protein is CASSRAGGVIGNIQYF.

The V gene is TRBV28, the J gene TRBJ2-5, with 7 nucleotides matching TRBD2. CDR1 MDHEN and CDR2 SYDVKM come from the germline V gene. The CDR3 covers 15 residues. V was pared by 0 bases and J by 5 bases, with 6 bases of the junction left unmatched. CDR3: CASSLWGGTEETQYF. The CDR3 bases are TGTGCCAGCAGTTTATGGGGGGGGACGGAGGAGACCCAGTACTTC.

The CDR3, as DNA: TGCGCCAGCAGCTTGGCAGGGGGCCTTTCCTACGAGCAGTACTTC. Protein product: CASSLAGGLSYEQYF. The chain links TRBV5-1 to TRBJ2-7; TRBD1 agrees at 8 bases. CDR1 and CDR2 from the germline V gene are SGHRS and YFSETQ. The CDR3 is made up of 15 amino acids. V was pared by 0 bases and J by 1 base, with 3 bases of the junction left unmatched.

The chain couples TRBV4-1 to TRBJ1-1; D is uncertain. V dropped 2 bases and J dropped 7 bases, with 8 bases sitting between them. CDR1 MGHRA and CDR2 YSYEKL come from the germline V gene. The CDR3 consists of 12 residues. The CDR3 protein is CASSQLGFEAFF. CDR3 nucleotides: TGCGCCAGCAGCCAATTGGGGTTTGAAGCTTTCTTT.

This clonotype counts as medium-sized. This rearrangement joins TRBV7-2 to TRBJ1-6; D gene uncertain. The CDR3 length is 14 residues. Trimming cost V 5 bases and J 8 bases, with 13 bases left between them. Germline CDR1 is SGHTA and CDR2 is FQGNSA. CDR3 in amino acids: CASSPNRLDSPLHF. The CDR3 nucleotides are TGTGCCAGCAGCCCCAACCGTTTAGATTCACCCCTCCACTTT.

The rearrangement joins TRBV6-2 or TRBV6-3 to TRBJ2-5; 9 bases map to TRBD2. CDR3 length: 16 residues. Germline V lookup: CDR1 MNHEY, CDR2 SVGEGT. The junction had 5 bases not matched to a gene; V was cut back by 2 bases and J by 1 base. The chain's CDR3 is CASSYAAGGGQETQYF. DNA of the CDR3: TGTGCCAGCAGTTACGCAGCGGGGGGCGGCCAAGAGACCCAGTACTTC.

This clonotype is judged medium-sized. V is TRBV3-1 and J is TRBJ2-7; 10 bases align to TRBD2. The CDR3 consists of 15 residues. Germline V gene lookup returns CDR1 LGHDT and CDR2 YNNKEL (reference sequence). V was pared by 1 base and J by 3 bases, with 3 bases of the junction left unmatched. The CDR3 protein is CASSQGVAGGYEQYF. CDR3 sequence (DNA): TGTGCCAGCAGCCAAGGTGTAGCGGGAGGCTACGAGCAGTACTTC.

The V and J genes are TRBV5-1 and TRBJ1-1; maybe TRBD1 (6 bases). V lost 0 bases and J 1 base, leaving 22 bases between the germline ends. Germline V gene data show CDR1 as SGHRS and CDR2 as YFSETQ. This CDR3 is built from 19 residues. CDR3 amino acids: CASSLGLTGGPTGNTEAFF. DNA of the CDR3: TGCGCCAGCAGCTTGGGATTGACAGGAGGCCCCACCGGGAACACTGAAGCTTTCTTT. The whole variable domain, remainder taken from reference TRBV5-1 and TRBJ1-1, is KAGVTQTPRYLIKTRGQQVTLSCSPISGHRSVSWYQQTPGQGLQFLFEYFSETQRNKGNFPGRFSGRQFSNSRSEMNVSTLELGDSALYLCASSLGLTGGPTGNTEAFFGQGTRLTVV.

The V gene is TRBV20-1, the J gene TRBJ2-1; 8 bases map to TRBD1. The J segment lost 6 bases and the V segment lost 6 bases, leaving 16 bases of the junction unmatched. CDR1 is DFQATT, CDR2 SNEGSKA, per germline (reference sequence). The CDR3 extends over 16 amino acids. The CDR3 reads CSASERTGKGVNEQFF. In nucleotides, the CDR3 is TGCAGTGCATCTGAACGGACAGGGAAAGGGGTCAATGAGCAGTTCTTC.

This clonotype is medium-sized (0.01 to 0.1%) in the sample. The chain recombines TRBV20-1 with TRBJ2-7, with 11 bases that match TRBD2. The CDR3 totals 13 residues. The germline CDR1 and CDR2 sequences are DFQATT and SNEGSKA (reference sequence). The V and J ends lost 4 bases and 13 bases, in that order; junction bases with no gene match: 12. CDR3 sequence reads: CSANPARSGREYF. The CDR3 coding sequence is TGCAGTGCTAATCCCGCCCGTAGCGGGAGGGAATACTTC.

This clonotype rates as medium-sized (0.01 to 0.1%). V is TRBV24-1 and J is TRBJ2-1; possible D gene TRBD1, 6 bases. The CDR3 consists of 15 residues. Germline-derived CDR1 and CDR2 are KGHDR and SFDVKD. V lost 5 bases to trimming and J lost 5 bases, with 15 bases between them. This chain's CDR3 is CATSAPFGGDNEQFF. CDR3 in DNA: TGTGCCACCAGTGCCCCGTTTGGGGGCGACAATGAGCAGTTCTTC.

This clonotype is labeled as medium-sized. The chain employs TRBV28 and TRBJ2-2, with D hard to call. Trimming removed 8 bases at V and 1 base at J, with 17 bases between. The CDR3 covers 16 residues. CDR1 and CDR2 from the germline V gene are MDHEN and SYDVKM. For the CDR3, the DNA is TGTGCCAGCGGCGAGTTTGGGCCCGAGAACACCGGGGAGCTGTTTTTT. This encodes CASGEFGPENTGELFF.

Only a few counts were recorded for this clonotype. The J gene is TRBJ2-3, the V gene TRBV5-1, with 8 bases identical to TRBD1. The CDR3 consists of 14 residues. The V gene's germline CDR1 is SGHRS and CDR2 YFSETQ. Germline trimming cut 2 bases from V and 3 bases from J; bases unmatched to any gene: 2. CDR3 protein: CASSFGQGTDTQYF. CDR3 nucleotides: TGCGCCAGCAGCTTTGGACAGGGAACAGATACGCAGTATTTT.

This clonotype was observed many times. The J gene is TRBJ2-2, the V gene TRBV6-2 or TRBV6-3, with 11 bases lining up with TRBD2. The CDR3 is 17 residues long. V shed 0 bases, J shed 4 bases, and the junction held 4 bases outside the gene matches. Germline CDR1 is MNHEY and CDR2 is SVGEGT. The CDR3 bases are TGTGCCAGCAGTTACTCGCCTGGACTAGCGGGCACCGGGGAGCTGTTTTTT. As protein: CASSYSPGLAGTGELFF.

CDR3 in amino acids: CASSSRQGNQPQHF. CDR3 nucleotides: TGTGCCAGCAGTTCAAGACAGGGCAATCAGCCCCAGCATTTT. The V and J genes are TRBV12-3 or TRBV12-4 and TRBJ1-5; the D gene is possibly TRBD1 (6 bases). The CDR3 runs to 14 residues. Deletions cut 4 bases from V and 2 bases from J, with 9 bases between.

The chain carries TRBV28 and TRBJ1-3; the D is unclear. The CDR3 has 13 residues. Trimming took 2 bases from V and 2 from J, leaving 4 bases between them. CDR1 and CDR2 (germline): MDHEN, SYDVKM. DNA of the CDR3: TGTGCCAGCAGTTTAACAGCTGGAAACACCATATATTTT. This gives the protein CASSLTAGNTIYF.

This sequence joins TRBV3-1 and TRBJ1-6; TRBD1 agrees at 11 bases. Trimming cost V 1 base and J 7 bases; bases outside gene matches: 3. Per germline, CDR1 LGHDT and CDR2 YNNKEL (reference sequence). This CDR3 comprises 16 residues. CDR3 in DNA: TGTGCCAGCAGCCAAGGGACAGGGGGCGCGAATTCACCCCTCCACTTT. The encoded protein is CASSQGTGGANSPLHF. Variable domain in full (rest from reference TRBV3-1 and TRBJ1-6): DTAVSQTPKYLVTQMGNDKSIKCEQNLGHDTMYWYKQDSKKFLKIMFSYNNKELIINETVPNRFSPKSPDKAHLNLHINSLELGDSAVYFCASSQGTGGANSPLHFGNGTRLTVT.

This clonotype counts as medium-sized. The chain is built from TRBV20-1 and TRBJ2-1; possible D gene TRBD1, 6 bases. Germline V gene lookup returns CDR1 DFQATT and CDR2 SNEGSKA (reference sequence). This CDR3 region has 15 residues. V lost 4 bases and J 4 bases, leaving 17 bases between the germline ends. The CDR3 loop reads CSAKPPRGQYNEQFF. The CDR3, as DNA: TGCAGTGCTAAACCGCCCCGGGGACAATACAATGAGCAGTTCTTC.

In its sample, this clonotype ranks as medium-sized (0.01 to 0.1%). CDR3 in amino acids: CSVETGQGARLQYF. The CDR3, as DNA: TGCAGCGTTGAGACGGGACAGGGGGCGCGACTCCAGTACTTC. The chain uses TRBV29-1 and TRBJ2-7, with TRBD1 matching over 12 bases. The CDR3 spans 14 residues. From germline, CDR1 is SQVTM and CDR2 ANQGSEA. V lost 3 bases, J lost 10 bases, and 10 bases stayed unmatched.

This clonotype is labeled medium-sized (0.01 to 0.1%). The chain combines TRBV28 with TRBJ2-7, with D possibly matching TRBD2 (5 bases). CDR3 length equals 12 residues. V dropped 4 bases and J dropped 3 bases, with 7 bases sitting between them. Germline loops: CDR1 MDHEN, CDR2 SYDVKM. CDR3 DNA sequence: TGTGCCAGCAGTTACCGGGACTACGAGCAGTACTTC. Protein sequence: CASSYRDYEQYF.

This clonotype has just a few counts. The rearrangement joins TRBV5-1 to TRBJ1-2, with TRBD1 as a possible D gene (5 bases). Trimming pared 4 bases from V and 8 bases from J, leaving 18 bases between. This CDR3 has 14 residues. Germline V gene sequence: CDR1 SGHRS, CDR2 YFSETQ. CDR3 in amino acids: CASSPEGRSPGYTF. CDR3 in DNA: TGCGCCAGCAGCCCGGAGGGACGCTCGCCGGGCTACACCTTC.

This clonotype was detected only once. The rearrangement links TRBV10-3 to TRBJ2-2, with TRBD1 matching 9 bases. In germline, CDR1 is ENHRY, CDR2 SYGVKD. V trimming: 6 bases; J trimming: 7 bases; junction bases outside the gene matches: 12. The CDR3 is 16 residues long. CDR3 DNA: TGTGCCATCAGAAGACCGGGACAGGGAACGGACGGGGAGCTGTTTTTT. This sequence encodes CAIRRPGQGTDGELFF.

This clonotype appeared once. Given a much more abundant clone one base away, this may be a read error. J is TRBJ1-6 and V is TRBV12-3 or TRBV12-4, with D uncertain. CDR3 size: 14 residues. CDR3 amino acids: CASSQSSHNSPLHF. The CDR3 bases are TGTGCCAGCAGCCAGAGCTCCCATAATTCACCCCTCCACTTT.

This clonotype was counted ten times or more. This chain joins TRBV9 and TRBJ1-5, with unresolved D. From germline, CDR1 is SGDLS and CDR2 YYNGEE. The CDR3 is made up of 15 amino acids. With 0 bases removed from V and 5 bases from J, the gap between germline ends came to 12 bases. As DNA, the CDR3 is TGTGCCAGCAGCGTAGACGGCAGCCCGCATCAGCCCCAGCATTTT. Its protein product is CASSVDGSPHQPQHF.